Listed below are T cell receptor beta chains from one sample, sequenced in a study of regulatory T cells in long-lasting Graves disease. TCRdb re-called the multiplex PCR reads through MiXCR, storing one row per CDR3 protein. This table holds approximately 350,000 distinct CDR3 sequences, 16% found once. These data were likewise used in another study, on T cells in Graves' hyperthyroidism and ophthalmopathy.

The sample consisted of peripheral blood mononuclear cells (PBMCs), taken at new diagnosis, from a patient treated with antithyroid drugs. All receptors come from a woman between 18 and 30 years old with Graves disease. Both conserved end residues are part of each CDR3. The D gene is left open where the match is weak. Clone size is shown for a subset of rows, as once, few, many or a class of expanded clone.

v_gene	abundance	d_gene	j_gene	CDR3nt	CDR3aa
TRBV9	many	-	TRBJ1-3	TGTGCCAGCACCCCCGGGGGAAACACCATATATTTT	CASTPGGNTIYF
TRBV7-9	many	TRBD1	TRBJ2-3	TGTGCCAGCAGGACCATACAACCGGGACAGGCAGAAGATACGCAGTATTTT	CASRTIQPGQAEDTQYF
TRBV30	many	TRBD1	TRBJ1-1	TGTGCCTGGTCCAGGGGGCGCAGTACTGAAGCTTTCTTT	CAWSRGRSTEAFF
TRBV20-1	-	TRBD1	TRBJ2-1	TGCAGTGCTCATCGGGACAGAGAGAATGAGCAGTTCTTC	CSAHRDRENEQFF
TRBV11-2	many	-	TRBJ2-1	TGTGCCAGCAGCCCCCACCCGGTCAATGAGCAGTTCTTC	CASSPHPVNEQFF
TRBV19	-	-	TRBJ2-3	TGTGCCAGTAGCCCGCTTACAGGGAACACAGATACGCAGTATTTT	CASSPLTGNTDTQYF
TRBV12-3/TRBV12-4	many	TRBD1	TRBJ2-7	TGTGCCAGCAGTGCCGGGACAGCTTACGAGCAGTACTTC	CASSAGTAYEQYF
TRBV20-1	-	-	TRBJ2-6	TGCAGTGCTAGAGGCGACAGAAGCCCCACTGGGGCCAACGTCCTGACTTTC	CSARGDRSPTGANVLTF
TRBV19	-	-	TRBJ2-1	TGTGCCAGTAGTCCCCGTACTAGCTATAGTGAGCAGTTCTTC	CASSPRTSYSEQFF
TRBV6-5	many	-	TRBJ1-2	TGTGCCAGCAGTTCGCAAGCGGGAGGGCAGGGAGGAAGCTACACCTTC	CASSSQAGGQGGSYTF
TRBV29-1	-	TRBD1	TRBJ1-1	TGCAGCGCGCAGGACAGGAAAAACACTGAAGCTTTCTTT	CSAQDRKNTEAFF
TRBV28	many	TRBD1	TRBJ2-7	TGTGCCAGCAGTTTAACGATTGGGGCGGGACAGGCTTACGAGCAGTACTTC	CASSLTIGAGQAYEQYF
TRBV7-8	-	TRBD1	TRBJ2-7	TGTGCCAGCAGCACATCCGGGACAGGGCCCTACGAGCAGTACTTC	CASSTSGTGPYEQYF
TRBV20-1	-	-	TRBJ2-5	TGCAGTGCTAGACAACTAGCCCTCGGCCAGACCCAGTACTTC	CSARQLALGQTQYF
TRBV6-1	-	TRBD1	TRBJ2-7	TGTGCCAGCAGTCGTCCACCCACGGGGACAGGGGTTCACGAGCAGTACTTC	CASSRPPTGTGVHEQYF
TRBV7-2	-	-	TRBJ1-1	TGTGCCAGCAGCTTAGTCCGGGGCACTGAAGCTTTCTTT	CASSLVRGTEAFF
TRBV28	many	TRBD1	TRBJ1-2	TGTGCCAGCACTCGGACAGGATTATATGGCTACACCTTC	CASTRTGLYGYTF
TRBV5-1	-	TRBD2	TRBJ2-7	TGCGCCAGCAGCCCGTCTAGCGGTAACTCCTACGAGCAGTACTTC	CASSPSSGNSYEQYF
TRBV6-1	many	-	TRBJ2-3	TGTGCCAGCAGGAGGGGCGGGGAGACAGATACGCAGTATTTT	CASRRGGETDTQYF
TRBV29-1	-	TRBD1	TRBJ2-2	TGCAGCGTGAGCTCTACTACAGGGGCCACCGGAACCGGGGAGCTGTTTTTT	CSVSSTTGATGTGELFF
TRBV5-1	many	-	TRBJ2-1	TGCGCCAGCAGCAAGGTGGAGTCCCCCTACAATGAGCAGTTCTTC	CASSKVESPYNEQFF
TRBV3-1	many	-	TRBJ2-1	TGTGCCAGCAGCCGAACGAGGGCTGGGAATGAGCAGTTCTTC	CASSRTRAGNEQFF
TRBV12-3/TRBV12-4	-	TRBD2	TRBJ2-5	TGTGCCAGCAGTTCCCCGATCGGGAGTAGCGGGGAGGCCCAGTACTTC	CASSSPIGSSGEAQYF
TRBV6-2/TRBV6-3	-	-	TRBJ2-2	TGTGCCAGCAGTGAGTTAGTACCCGGGGAGCTGTTTTTT	CASSELVPGELFF
TRBV18	many	TRBD1	TRBJ2-3	TGTGCCAGCTCCCGGGGACAGACCGGCACAGATACGCAGTATTTT	CASSRGQTGTDTQYF
TRBV20-1	many	-	TRBJ1-1	TGCAGTGCTAGAGATTCCAGCCGACAGTTAGTTGAAGCTTTCTTT	CSARDSSRQLVEAFF
TRBV4-2	few	TRBD1	TRBJ2-1	TGTGCCAGCAGCCAAAACGGGGTTGGTAAGCAGGGGGCTATGGAGGCGGACCTCAATGAGCAGTTCTTC	CASSQNGVGKQGAMEADLNEQFF
TRBV11-2	many	TRBD1	TRBJ2-4	TGTGCCAGCAGCGAACAACCGGGACAGGGACGGGCCAAAAACATTCAGTACTTC	CASSEQPGQGRAKNIQYF
TRBV30	-	TRBD1	TRBJ2-7	TGTGCGACGGGACAGGGGGCGAGGGAGCAGTACTTC	CATGQGAREQYF